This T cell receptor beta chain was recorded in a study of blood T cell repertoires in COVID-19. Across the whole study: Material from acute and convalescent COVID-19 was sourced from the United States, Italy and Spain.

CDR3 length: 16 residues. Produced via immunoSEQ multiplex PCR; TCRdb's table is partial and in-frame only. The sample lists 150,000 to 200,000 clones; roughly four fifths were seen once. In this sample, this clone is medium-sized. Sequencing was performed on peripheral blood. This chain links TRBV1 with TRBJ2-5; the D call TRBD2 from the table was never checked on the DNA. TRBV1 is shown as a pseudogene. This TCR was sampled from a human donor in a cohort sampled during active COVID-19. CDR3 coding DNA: TGCACCAGCAGCCAAGGGAGTCGAAGCTTAGGAGAGACCCAGTACTTC. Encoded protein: CTSSQGSRSLGETQYF.